One and the same sample provided the 14 T cell receptor beta chains below, sequenced in a study of cytomegalovirus exposure and HLA in healthy donors. PCR primers comprised 60 Vbeta and 13 Jbeta primers. Clones were read by immunoSEQ multiplex PCR, and TCRdb kept only the in-frame ones, dropping some. The table includes 150,000 to 250,000 clones, around 81% detected once. The specimen was PBMCs. The source is a man aged 25-45 years in good health and CMV-seronegative.

The CDR3 loop reads CASSLDAKERSGSRHEQFF. The DNA for the CDR3 is TGTGCCAGCAGCTTAGACGCTAAAGAACGGAGCGGGAGTCGCCATGAGCAGTTCTTC. The chain carries TRBV11-3 and TRBJ2-1, with 8 bases identical to TRBD2. This CDR3 is 19 amino acids long. The V and J ends lost 0 bases and 8 bases, in that order; junction bases with no gene match: 18. Germline V gene lookup returns CDR1 SGHNT and CDR2 YENEEA. The full variable domain, in which reference TRBV11-3 and TRBJ2-1 provide the parts outside the CDR3, is EAGVVQSPRYKIIEKKQPVAFWCNPISGHNTLYWYLQNLGQGPELLIRYENEEAVDDSQLPKDRFSAERLKGVDSTLKIQPAELGDSAVYLCASSLDAKERSGSRHEQFFGPGTRLTVL.

This clone has only one observation. J is TRBJ1-1 and V is TRBV7-3; possible D gene TRBD1, 5 bases. Trimming removed 0 bases from V and 5 bases from J, with 7 bases in between. CDR3 length: 13 residues. The germline CDR1 and CDR2 sequences are SGHTA and FQGTGA. CDR3 sequence (DNA): TGTGCCAGCAGCTTAACGGGGGGTACTGAAGCTTTCTTT. Amino acids: CASSLTGGTEAFF.

The rearrangement uses TRBV27 and TRBJ2-3, with a tentative D call TRBD2 (5 bases). Trimming took off 2 bases at V and 11 bases at J, with 11 bases between the two ends. Germline-derived CDR1 and CDR2 are MNHEY and SMNVEV (reference sequence). CDR3 length: 12 residues. The CDR3 DNA follows: TGTGCCAGCAGTTTAGAGGGAAAAGGGCAGTATTTT. Translated: CASSLEGKGQYF.

This clone was detected only a few times. The chain couples TRBV27 to TRBJ2-1, with D possibly matching TRBD2 (5 bases). Germline V gene sequence: CDR1 MNHEY, CDR2 SMNVEV (reference sequence). V lost 2 bases, J lost 6 bases, and 8 bases lay in between. This CDR3 has 13 amino acids. CDR3 DNA: TGTGCCAGCAGTTTAAGAGGGAGCAATGAGCAGTTCTTC. This gives the protein CASSLRGSNEQFF.

The chain links TRBV19 to TRBJ1-1, with D possibly TRBD1 on 6 matching bases. In germline, CDR1 is LNHDA, CDR2 SQIVND (reference sequence). The CDR3 contains 13 residues. With 6 bases removed from V and 0 bases from J, the gap between germline ends came to 8 bases. CDR3 DNA sequence: TGTGCCAGTAGGCAGGGGTTGAACACTGAAGCTTTCTTT. Amino acids: CASRQGLNTEAFF. The full variable domain, its missing parts supplied by reference TRBV19 and TRBJ1-1, is DGGITQSPKYLFRKEGQNVTLSCEQNLNHDAMYWYRQDPGQGLRLIYYSQIVNDFQKGDIAEGYSVSREKKESFPLTVTSAQKNPTAFYLCASRQGLNTEAFFGQGTRLTVV.

The genes are TRBV27 and TRBJ2-1; TRBD2 agrees at 7 bases. Germline loops: CDR1 MNHEY, CDR2 SMNVEV (reference sequence). The CDR3 sequence is 16 residues long. Trimming took 5 bases from V and 8 from J; bases not matched to a gene: 15. The CDR3 bases are TGTGCCAGCAGTAGAACCGGGACTACCCGATTCCATGAGCAGTTCTTC. It encodes CASSRTGTTRFHEQFF.

The chain combines TRBV27 with TRBJ2-5, with TRBD1 matching over 7 bases. Germline CDR1 is MNHEY and CDR2 is SMNVEV (reference sequence). V shed 4 bases, J shed 4 bases, and the junction held 3 bases outside the gene matches. This CDR3 has 13 amino acids. CDR3 DNA sequence: TGTGCCAGCAGTTACAGGGGTTTAGAGACCCAGTACTTC. Translated: CASSYRGLETQYF.

This sequence joins TRBV5-1 and TRBJ1-1; D is unclear. Trimming took 0 bases from V and 9 from J, leaving 6 bases between them. CDR3 length equals 11 residues. Per germline, CDR1 SGHRS and CDR2 YFSETQ. CDR3 protein: CASSLDTQAFF. The CDR3 DNA reads as TGCGCCAGCAGCTTGGACACACAAGCTTTCTTT.

CDR3 in amino acids: CASSTVVPGPYEQYF. CDR3 bases: TGTGCCAGCAGCACCGTGGTACCAGGGCCCTACGAGCAGTACTTC. The rearrangement uses TRBV7-9 and TRBJ2-7; TRBD1 is a possible D gene (5 bases). Germline CDR1 is SEHNR and CDR2 is FQNEAQ (reference sequence). V lost 5 bases, J lost 2 bases, and 16 bases lay in between. This CDR3 contains 15 residues. The complete variable domain, with remaining parts taken from reference TRBV7-9 and TRBJ2-7, reads DTGVSQNPRHKITKRGQNVTFRCDPISEHNRLYWYRQTLGQGPEFLTYFQNEAQLEKSRLLSDRFSAERPKGSFSTLEIQRTEQGDSAMYLCASSTVVPGPYEQYFGPGTRLTVT.

As concerns this clone: The sample carries other DNA sequences with the same CDR3. This rearrangement joins TRBV6-5 to TRBJ2-7; TRBD1 agrees at 11 bases. V shed 6 bases and J 2 bases; nucleotides not matched to a gene: 3. From germline, CDR1 is MNHEY and CDR2 SVGAGI. This CDR3 spans 14 amino acids. CDR3 region: CASRRGQGAYEQYF. CDR3 sequence (DNA): TGTGCCAGCAGGAGGGGACAGGGGGCCTACGAGCAGTACTTC.

The chain joins TRBV4-1 to TRBJ2-2; a weak D match, TRBD1 (6 bases). The V gene lost 4 bases and the J gene lost 7 bases, with 10 bases spanning the gap. This CDR3 has 13 amino acids. Germline CDR1 MGHRA, CDR2 YSYEKL. CDR3 nucleotides: TGCGCCAGCAGCCTAGGGGGTCGCGGGGAGCTGTTTTTT. It is translated as CASSLGGRGELFF.

This chain connects TRBV29-1 to TRBJ2-5; maybe TRBD2 (5 bases). This CDR3 spans 13 amino acids. Germline CDR1 is SQVTM and CDR2 is ANQGSEA. V gave up 2 bases and J gave up 5 bases, with 12 bases separating them. The CDR3 bases are TGCAGCGTTGAATACAGCGGCGCGGAGACCCAGTACTTC. Protein: CSVEYSGAETQYF.

V is TRBV27 and J is TRBJ2-1, with D possibly TRBD1 on 5 matching bases. The CDR3 consists of 13 residues. Trimming pared 3 bases from V and 7 bases from J, leaving 10 bases between. Germline-derived CDR1 and CDR2 are MNHEY and SMNVEV (reference sequence). The CDR3 reads CASSFLGVNEQFF. CDR3 in DNA: TGTGCCAGCAGTTTCTTAGGGGTTAATGAGCAGTTCTTC.

The chain has TRBV5-1 and TRBJ1-2; 9 bases map to TRBD1. CDR3 length equals 13 residues. V gave up 0 bases and J gave up 8 bases; unmatched junction bases: 2. Germline CDR1 is SGHRS and CDR2 is YFSETQ. CDR3 DNA sequence: TGCGCCAGCAGCTTGGGGACAGGGGAAGGCTACACCTTC. Its protein is CASSLGTGEGYTF.